These 29 T cell receptor beta chains came from one sample sequenced in a study of radiotherapy plus CTLA-4 blockade in lung cancer. The protocol was immunoSEQ multiplex PCR, while the TCRdb copy is restricted to in-frame clones and leaves out a portion. The table has 56,000 or so clones, under 80% seen once. The sample in question was peripheral blood, obtained from a patient treated with radiotherapy plus ipilimumab. The receptors derive from a human donor with non-small cell lung cancer who had a complete response to radiotherapy plus ipilimumab.

The chain joins TRBV6-6 to TRBJ1-2, with 7 bases aligning to TRBD1. V lost 5 bases, J lost 2 bases, and 8 bases stayed unmatched. Germline V CDR1 and CDR2: MNHNY, SVGAGI (reference sequence). The length of the CDR3 is 15 residues. The CDR3 here is CASSTPAGGNYGYTF. For the CDR3, the DNA is TGTGCCAGCAGTACCCCGGCAGGGGGAAACTATGGCTACACCTTC.

The rearrangement uses TRBV7-2 and TRBJ1-1; 8 bases line up with TRBD1. Trimming cost V 5 bases and J 1 base; bases outside gene matches: 3. The CDR3 sequence is 14 residues long. Germline V gene lookup returns CDR1 SGHTA and CDR2 FQGNSA. CDR3 DNA: TGTGCCAGCAGCCGACAGGGGACGAACACTGAAGCTTTCTTT. Its protein is CASSRQGTNTEAFF.

The chain links TRBV7-2 to TRBJ2-5, with D uncertain. V shed 5 bases and J shed 4 bases, with 23 bases lying between them. Germline values: CDR1 SGHTA, CDR2 FQGNSA. The CDR3 has 17 amino acids. The CDR3 region is CASSRSLGPAGGETQYF. CDR3 in DNA: TGTGCCAGCAGCCGTTCCTTGGGTCCGGCCGGCGGAGAGACCCAGTACTTC.

This chain uses TRBV9 with TRBJ2-1, with 14 nucleotides matching TRBD2. Losses at the gene ends were 3 bases for V and 13 bases for J; bases not matched to a gene: 9. This CDR3 has 15 amino acids. Germline-derived CDR1 and CDR2 are SGDLS and YYNGEE. The CDR3: CASSASGTSGSSQFF. Here the CDR3 DNA reads TGTGCCAGCAGCGCCTCCGGGACTAGCGGGAGTAGCCAGTTCTTC.

The rearrangement links TRBV10-3 to TRBJ2-2; D might be TRBD2 (6 bases). From germline, CDR1 is ENHRY and CDR2 SYGVKD. The CDR3 is 13 amino acids. V was clipped by 11 bases and J by 4 bases, with 14 bases between them. The chain's CDR3 is CASRRVTTGELFF. The CDR3 bases are TGTGCCTCCAGGAGGGTCACCACCGGGGAGCTGTTTTTT.

This chain joins TRBV6-6 and TRBJ2-7; TRBD2 might be the D (7 bases). CDR3 length equals 15 residues. CDR1 is MNHNY, CDR2 SVGAGI, per germline (reference sequence). The ends were cut back, 6 bases at V and 3 bases at J, with 18 bases in the middle. The CDR3 loop is CASRGGRGSFYEQYF. The CDR3 DNA sequence: TGTGCCAGCAGGGGGGGGCGGGGGAGTTTCTACGAGCAGTACTTC.

The rearrangement uses TRBV5-1 and TRBJ2-3; D is possibly TRBD1 (6 bases). Germline V gene sequence: CDR1 SGHRS, CDR2 YFSETQ. This CDR3 is 14 amino acids long. V was shortened by 7 bases and J by 5 bases, with 17 bases between the two germline ends. CDR3 in DNA: TGCGCCAGCGGATCCCACAGGGATGGAGATACGCAGTATTTT. As protein: CASGSHRDGDTQYF. The full variable domain, with the rest looked up from reference TRBV5-1 and TRBJ2-3, is KAGVTQTPRYLIKTRGQQVTLSCSPISGHRSVSWYQQTPGQGLQFLFEYFSETQRNKGNFPGRFSGRQFSNSRSEMNVSTLELGDSALYLCASGSHRDGDTQYFGPGTRLTVL.

The chain combines TRBV7-9 with TRBJ2-3; 10 bases line up with TRBD2. The CDR3 has 15 amino acids. The germline V gene has CDR1 SEHNR and CDR2 FQNEAQ (reference sequence). Losses at the gene ends were 2 bases for V and 4 bases for J; bases not matched to a gene: 3. Here the CDR3 DNA reads TGTGCCAGCAGCTTACAGCTAGCGGGGGCAGATACGCAGTATTTT. It translates to CASSLQLAGADTQYF.

The chain carries TRBV5-1 and TRBJ2-5; 8 nucleotides match TRBD1. With 4 bases clipped from V and 3 bases from J, the junction kept 8 bases outside the gene matches. CDR1 is SGHRS, CDR2 YFSETQ, per germline. The CDR3 extends over 15 amino acids. The CDR3 DNA reads TGCGCCAGCAGCCCTGGGGCACAGGGGGAAGAGACCCAGTACTTC. It encodes CASSPGAQGEETQYF.

This chain's CDR3 is CASTPPFTSTF. For the CDR3, the DNA is TGTGCCAGCACCCCGCCCTTTACTAGCACCTTC. V gene TRBV6-5 combines with J gene TRBJ1-2; D not resolved. With 7 bases removed from V and 13 bases from J, the gap between germline ends came to 16 bases. From germline, CDR1 is MNHEY and CDR2 SVGAGI. There are 11 residues in the CDR3.

The CDR3 loop is CASSEPGDNYGYTF. In nucleotides, the CDR3 is TGTGCCAGCAGTGAGCCGGGGGACAACTATGGCTACACCTTC. The chain carries TRBV25-1 and TRBJ1-2; TRBD1 is a possible D gene (5 bases). This CDR3 contains 14 residues. Germline lookup yields CDR1 MGHDK and CDR2 SYGVNS. Trimming removed 3 bases from V and 2 bases from J, with 10 bases in between.

The chain carries TRBV7-2 and TRBJ2-7; D is unresolved. Germline lookup yields CDR1 SGHTA and CDR2 FQGNSA. The germline V and J ends were trimmed by 3 bases and 2 bases, with 14 bases remaining between them. The length of the CDR3 is 15 residues. As DNA, the CDR3 is TGTGCCAGCAGCTTTAGTAACAGTTTACCCTACGAGCAGTACTTC. Amino acids: CASSFSNSLPYEQYF.

The chain recombines TRBV25-1 with TRBJ2-7; maybe TRBD2 (6 bases). Trimming removed 1 base at V and 0 bases at J, with 10 bases between. This CDR3 comprises 15 residues. Germline V CDR1 and CDR2: MGHDK, SYGVNS. The CDR3 coding sequence is TGTGCCAGCAGTGAATGGAGGGATTCCTCCTACGAGCAGTACGTC. The encoded protein is CASSEWRDSSYEQYV.

The chain recombines TRBV12-5 with TRBJ1-3; D uncertain. The CDR3 consists of 15 residues. Trimming removed 1 base from V and 0 bases from J, with 7 bases in between. Germline CDR1 reads LGHNT; CDR2 reads FRNRAP. The CDR3 loop reads CASGLGRISGNTIYF. The CDR3 coding sequence is TGTGCTAGTGGTTTGGGGAGGATCTCTGGAAACACCATATATTTT.

The chain uses TRBV13 and TRBJ2-7; 7 bases fit TRBD1. The CDR3 totals 14 residues. V was pared by 3 bases and J by 7 bases, with 9 bases of the junction left unmatched. CDR1 and CDR2 from the germline V gene are PRHDT and FYEKMQ (reference sequence). CDR3 sequence reads: CASSLADTGEEQYF. CDR3 bases: TGTGCCAGCAGCTTGGCGGATACAGGGGAAGAGCAGTACTTC.

This clone was seen only a few times. The chain joins TRBV10-3 to TRBJ1-2; TRBD1 agrees at 7 bases. The CDR3 is 14 residues long. J was trimmed by 2 bases and V by 6 bases; bases with no gene match: 6. Germline CDR1 ENHRY, CDR2 SYGVKD. Here the CDR3 reads CAISREGANYGYTF. The DNA for the CDR3 is TGTGCCATCAGCCGTGAGGGGGCCAACTATGGCTACACCTTC.

The rearrangement joins TRBV7-2 to TRBJ2-7; D gene ambiguous. V gave up 1 base and J gave up 4 bases, with 14 bases separating them. This CDR3 region has 15 residues. The germline CDR1 and CDR2 sequences are SGHTA and FQGNSA. The CDR3 DNA reads TGTGCCAGCAGCTTAGGGGCAGGTGGATGGTACGAGCAGTACGTC. Its translation: CASSLGAGGWYEQYV.

The CDR3 bases are TGTGCCAGCATCCCGGGCCAGACAAGGGGAAACACTGAAGCTTTCTTT. Translated, it gives CASIPGQTRGNTEAFF. This rearrangement joins TRBV25-1 to TRBJ1-1; D is possibly TRBD1 (5 bases). V was cut by 7 bases and J by 2 bases, with 20 bases left in between. Germline CDR1 and CDR2: MGHDK and SYGVNS. The CDR3 is 16 residues long.

CDR3 coding DNA: TGTGCCAGCGACAGGCCAACGGGATATGGCTACACCTTC. Its translation is CASDRPTGYGYTF. This chain joins TRBV19 and TRBJ1-2; D might be TRBD1 (6 bases). Germline V CDR1 and CDR2: LNHDA, SQIVND (reference sequence). V was pared by 9 bases and J by 5 bases, with 16 bases between. The CDR3 sequence is 13 residues long.

This chain uses TRBV7-8 with TRBJ1-4, with D tentatively TRBD1 (5 bases). Germline assignment: CDR1 SGHVS and CDR2 FQNEAQ. V dropped 3 bases and J dropped 7 bases, with 9 bases sitting between them. This CDR3 is built from 13 residues. The chain's CDR3 is CASSLGEGEKLFF. The CDR3, as DNA: TGTGCCAGCAGCTTGGGGGAGGGTGAAAAACTGTTTTTT.

The chain recombines TRBV9 with TRBJ1-3; D gene unclear. The CDR3 spans 15 residues. V was shortened by 0 bases and J by 2 bases, with 9 bases between the two germline ends. Germline V gene sequence: CDR1 SGDLS, CDR2 YYNGEE. The CDR3 here is CASSVAGNTGNTIYF. CDR3 coding DNA: TGTGCCAGCAGCGTAGCAGGCAACACTGGAAACACCATATATTTT.

J is TRBJ1-1 and V is TRBV5-1; 10 bases are shared with TRBD1. The CDR3 has 12 residues. The germline CDR1 and CDR2 sequences are SGHRS and YFSETQ. With V trimmed by 4 bases and J by 14 bases, 8 bases remained unmatched. The DNA of the CDR3 is TGCGCCAGCAGCGTTGGACAGGGGGGGGTCTTCTTT. Amino acids: CASSVGQGGVFF.

This rearrangement joins TRBV11-2 to TRBJ1-4; 8 bases are shared with TRBD1. The CDR3 consists of 13 residues. The junction had 0 bases not matched to a gene; V was cut back by 3 bases and J by 6 bases. Germline V gives CDR1 SGHAT, CDR2 FQNNGV. The DNA for the CDR3 is TGTGCCAGCAGCTTGGGACAGGATGAAAAACTGTTTTTT. Translation: CASSLGQDEKLFF.

The gene calls are TRBV12-5 and TRBJ1-1; the D is unclear. Trimming stripped 2 bases from V and 1 base from J, with 5 bases between. Germline CDR1 reads LGHNT; CDR2 reads FRNRAP. This CDR3 has 13 amino acids. The CDR3 coding sequence is TGTGCTAGTGGTTTGCCCCAGAACACTGAAGCTTTCTTT. It specifies CASGLPQNTEAFF.

V is TRBV7-2 and J is TRBJ1-4; D is unclear. Trimming took off 5 bases at V and 14 bases at J, with 24 bases between the two ends. CDR3 length: 15 residues. Germline V gene data show CDR1 as SGHTA and CDR2 as FQGNSA. Here the CDR3 DNA reads TGTGCCAGCAGCCCCATCAGCGGGTTGAACACCCCTCTGTTTTTT. Its protein is CASSPISGLNTPLFF.

This clone was found a few times. This chain connects TRBV7-9 to TRBJ2-5; possible D gene TRBD2, 6 bases. This CDR3 spans 13 amino acids. Germline V gives CDR1 SEHNR, CDR2 FQNEAQ (reference sequence). The germline V and J ends were trimmed by 7 bases and 0 bases, with 9 bases remaining between them. The DNA of the CDR3 is TGTGCCAGCAACTGGGACTACCAAGAGACCCAGTACTTC. It is translated as CASNWDYQETQYF. The full variable domain, completed using reference TRBV7-9 and TRBJ2-5, is DTGVSQNPRHKITKRGQNVTFRCDPISEHNRLYWYRQTLGQGPEFLTYFQNEAQLEKSRLLSDRFSAERPKGSFSTLEIQRTEQGDSAMYLCASNWDYQETQYFGPGTRLLVL.

The chain is built from TRBV10-3 and TRBJ1-2; tentative D call: TRBD1 (5 bases). Trimming cost V 3 bases and J 7 bases, with 9 bases left between them. The germline V gene encodes CDR1 ENHRY and CDR2 SYGVKD. There are 12 residues in the CDR3. CDR3 in amino acids: CAISDRESGYTF. In DNA form, the CDR3 reads TGTGCCATCAGTGACAGGGAATCTGGCTACACCTTC.

The V and J genes are TRBV5-1 and TRBJ2-7; no clear D gene. CDR3 length: 13 amino acids. Germline CDR1 reads SGHRS; CDR2 reads YFSETQ. Trimming cost V 0 bases and J 6 bases, with 10 bases left between them. The CDR3: CASSLEGFSEQYV. In DNA form, the CDR3 reads TGCGCCAGCAGCTTGGAAGGGTTTAGCGAGCAGTACGTC.

Details on this clone: A read error may produce the germline difference seen at one junction end. J is TRBJ1-1 and V is TRBV5-6; 7 bases match TRBD1. This CDR3 has 15 residues. Germline CDR1 reads SGHDT; CDR2 reads YYEEEE. The CDR3 bases are TGTGCCCGCAGCTTCCTAGACAGGGTGAACACTGAAGCTTTCTTT. Translation gives CARSFLDRVNTEAFF.